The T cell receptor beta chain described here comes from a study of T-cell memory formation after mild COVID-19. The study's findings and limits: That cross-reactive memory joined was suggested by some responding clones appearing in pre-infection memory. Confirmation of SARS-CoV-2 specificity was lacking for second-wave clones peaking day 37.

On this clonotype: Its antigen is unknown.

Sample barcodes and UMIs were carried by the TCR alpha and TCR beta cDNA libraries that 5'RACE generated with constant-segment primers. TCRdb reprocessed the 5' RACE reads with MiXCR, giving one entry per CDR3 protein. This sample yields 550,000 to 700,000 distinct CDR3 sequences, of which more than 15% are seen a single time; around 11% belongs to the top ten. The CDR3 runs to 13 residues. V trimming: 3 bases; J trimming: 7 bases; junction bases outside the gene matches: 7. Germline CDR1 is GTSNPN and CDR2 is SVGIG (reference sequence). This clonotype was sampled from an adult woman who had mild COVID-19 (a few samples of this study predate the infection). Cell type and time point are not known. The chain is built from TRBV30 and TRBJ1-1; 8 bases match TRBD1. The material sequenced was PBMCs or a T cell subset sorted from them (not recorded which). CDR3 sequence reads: CAWSAGTGDEAFF. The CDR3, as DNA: TGTGCCTGGAGCGCCGGGACAGGTGATGAAGCTTTCTTT.